This entry lists 20 T cell receptor beta chains sequenced from one sample in a study of cytomegalovirus exposure and HLA in healthy donors. The PCR contained 60 Vbeta and 13 Jbeta primers. The repertoire was sequenced with immunoSEQ multiplex PCR; TCRdb's copy has only in-frame clones and lacks some. Among about 120,000 clones listed, more than 70% were seen once. Sample: PBMCs. Source of these receptors: a woman between 45 and 60 years old in good health and CMV-seropositive.

The chain has TRBV4-3 and TRBJ1-2; D unresolved. V lost 0 bases and J 5 bases, leaving 16 bases between the germline ends. CDR3 size: 16 residues. Germline CDR1 LGHNA, CDR2 YSLEER. CDR3 loop: CASSQDPPPSVYGYTF. CDR3 sequence (DNA): TGCGCCAGCAGCCAAGATCCCCCCCCCAGTGTGTATGGCTACACCTTC.

The rearrangement joins TRBV11-3 to TRBJ1-1, with D tentatively TRBD1 (5 bases). The CDR3 spans 16 residues. The V and J ends lost 5 bases and 3 bases respectively, with 19 bases between them. Germline assignment: CDR1 SGHNT and CDR2 YENEEA. The CDR3 here is CASSQGWTRGDTEAFF. CDR3 sequence (DNA): TGTGCCAGCAGCCAAGGTTGGACCCGGGGGGACACTGAAGCTTTCTTT. The complete variable domain, with remaining parts taken from reference TRBV11-3 and TRBJ1-1, reads EAGVVQSPRYKIIEKKQPVAFWCNPISGHNTLYWYLQNLGQGPELLIRYENEEAVDDSQLPKDRFSAERLKGVDSTLKIQPAELGDSAVYLCASSQGWTRGDTEAFFGQGTRLTVV.

The CDR3 is CASSVYGSSTDTQYF. CDR3 sequence (DNA): TGTGCCAGCAGCGTATACGGGAGTAGCACAGATACGCAGTATTTT. This chain links TRBV9 with TRBJ2-3; D perhaps matches TRBD2 (6 bases). Germline V gene data show CDR1 as SGDLS and CDR2 as YYNGEE. The length of the CDR3 is 15 residues. Trimming removed 1 base from V and 0 bases from J, with 9 bases in between.

The V call is TRBV7-2, the J call TRBJ2-7, with D possibly matching TRBD1 (5 bases). V was trimmed by 3 bases and J by 2 bases, leaving 14 bases between them. Germline CDR1 SGHTA, CDR2 FQGNSA. The CDR3 totals 15 residues. CDR3 residues: CASSFMVAGTYEQYF. The CDR3 DNA follows: TGTGCCAGCAGCTTCATGGTGGCAGGGACCTACGAGCAGTACTTC. The full variable domain, its missing parts supplied by reference TRBV7-2 and TRBJ2-7, is GAGVSQSPSNKVTEKGKDVELRCDPISGHTALYWYRQSLGQGLEFLIYFQGNSAPDKSGLPSDRFSAERTGGSVSTLTIQRTQQEDSAVYLCASSFMVAGTYEQYFGPGTRLTVT.

The CDR3: CASSLVDRGGTEAFF. In DNA, the CDR3 is TGTGCCAGCAGCTTAGTTGACAGGGGAGGAACTGAAGCTTTCTTT. The chain links TRBV11-2 to TRBJ1-1; 8 bases are shared with TRBD1. The CDR3 totals 15 residues. V gave up 1 base and J gave up 5 bases; unmatched junction bases: 6. Germline values: CDR1 SGHAT, CDR2 FQNNGV. Variable domain in full (rest from reference TRBV11-2 and TRBJ1-1): EAGVAQSPRYKIIEKRQSVAFWCNPISGHATLYWYQQILGQGPKLLIQFQNNGVVDDSQLPKDRFSAERLKGVDSTLKIQPAKLEDSAVYLCASSLVDRGGTEAFFGQGTRLTVV.

The chain uses TRBV21-1 and TRBJ2-1; the table's TRBD1 call for D was not verified on the DNA. TRBV21-1 is deemed a pseudogene. The CDR3 loop spans 14 amino acids. CDR3 nucleotides: TGTGCCAGCAGCAAAGGGGACACTCGAAATGAGCAGTTCTTC. Translation: CASSKGDTRNEQFF.

Points on this clone: The junction differs from germline at one of its ends, possibly a read error. This rearrangement joins TRBV7-7 to TRBJ1-4; 11 bases line up with TRBD1. This CDR3 comprises 15 residues. Per the germline V gene, CDR1 is SSHAT and CDR2 is FNYEAQ (reference sequence). The CDR3 loop reads CASSPGTGGNEKLFF. The CDR3 DNA reads TGTGCTAGCAGCCCCGGGACAGGGGGGAATGAAAAACTGTTTTTT.

V is TRBV5-3 and J is TRBJ1-5; 7 positions match TRBD1. TRBV5-3 is treated as an ORF (open reading frame) with a function not yet certain. The CDR3 extends over 20 amino acids. The junction had 18 bases not matched to a gene; V was cut back by 3 bases and J by 0 bases. For the CDR3, the DNA is TGTGCCAGAAGCTCCACGGACAGGCCGCGTAGTACATATAGCAATCAGCCCCAGCATTTT. Translation: CARSSTDRPRSTYSNQPQHF.

V gene TRBV2 combines with J gene TRBJ2-7, with D hard to call. Trimming left V 4 bases short and J 0 bases short, with 10 bases between. CDR3 length: 14 amino acids. The germline gives CDR1 SNHLY, CDR2 FYNNEI. The CDR3 protein is CASSVTPSSYEQYF. The CDR3 DNA is TGTGCCAGCAGTGTCACACCTAGCTCCTACGAGCAGTACTTC.

About this clone itself: Other DNA sequences from this sample encode an identical CDR3 as well. This chain joins TRBV2 and TRBJ2-7; 10 bases fit TRBD2. V was pared by 5 bases and J by 2 bases, with 0 bases of the junction left unmatched. The V gene's germline CDR1 is SNHLY and CDR2 FYNNEI. CDR3 length equals 13 residues. DNA of the CDR3: TGTGCCAGCAGTAGCGGGGGGGCCTACGAGCAGTACTTC. Translating gives CASSSGGAYEQYF. The complete variable domain, with remaining parts taken from reference TRBV2 and TRBJ2-7, reads EPEVTQTPSHQVTQMGQEVILRCVPISNHLYFYWYRQILGQKVEFLVSFYNNEISEKSEIFDDQFSVERPDGSNFTLKIRSTKLEDSAMYFCASSSGGAYEQYFGPGTRLTVT.

A single count supports this clone. CDR3: CASSGGSNEQFF. In DNA form, the CDR3 reads TGTGCCAGCAGTGGCGGGAGTAATGAGCAGTTCTTC. This sequence joins TRBV25-1 and TRBJ2-1; 7 positions agree with TRBD2. CDR1 is MGHDK and CDR2 is SYGVNS in the germline V gene. CDR3 length: 12 amino acids. Losses at the gene ends were 4 bases for V and 7 bases for J; bases not matched to a gene: 1.

This clone appeared a few times. V gene TRBV25-1 combines with J gene TRBJ1-1, with D perhaps TRBD1 (6 bases). Trimming took 7 bases from V and 0 from J, leaving 12 bases between them. This CDR3 comprises 14 residues. The germline V gene encodes CDR1 MGHDK and CDR2 SYGVNS. This chain's CDR3 is CASTRGGMNTEAFF. The CDR3 DNA sequence: TGTGCCAGCACTCGAGGGGGTATGAACACTGAAGCTTTCTTT.

The chain joins TRBV4-1 to TRBJ2-3; 7 nucleotides align to TRBD2. The germline gives CDR1 MGHRA, CDR2 YSYEKL. V shed 3 bases, J shed 1 base, and the junction held 7 bases outside the gene matches. The CDR3 length is 16 residues. This CDR3 reads CASSHRASGGTDTQYF. In nucleotides, the CDR3 is TGCGCCAGCAGCCATCGGGCTAGCGGAGGCACAGATACGCAGTATTTT.

This clone was seen just once. The genes are TRBV10-3 and TRBJ2-7; a possible D gene is TRBD1 (5 bases). Germline V gene lookup returns CDR1 ENHRY and CDR2 SYGVKD. V was cut by 6 bases and J by 2 bases, with 11 bases left in between. The CDR3 consists of 13 residues. The CDR3 reads CAISSAGTYEQYF. CDR3 nucleotides: TGTGCCATCAGCAGCGCAGGGACCTACGAGCAGTACTTC.

CDR3 DNA sequence: TGCGCCAGCGCGGTCGGGTGGGGACGGGAGACCGGGGAGCTGTTTTTT. Residues: CASAVGWGRETGELFF. The J gene is TRBJ2-2, the V gene TRBV4-1; D is perhaps TRBD2 (6 bases). This CDR3 is 16 amino acids long. Germline V gives CDR1 MGHRA, CDR2 YSYEKL. Trimming stripped 8 bases from V and 5 bases from J, with 21 bases between.

This chain joins TRBV11-3 and TRBJ1-1; D is undetermined. V was shortened by 1 base and J by 4 bases, with 13 bases between the two germline ends. The CDR3 is 15 residues long. Germline CDR1 SGHNT, CDR2 YENEEA. CDR3 coding DNA: TGTGCCAGCAGCTTAGGCCTGGGGAGAGGCACTGAAGCTTTCTTT. This encodes CASSLGLGRGTEAFF.

This sequence joins TRBV9 and TRBJ2-1, with D tentatively TRBD2 (7 bases). Trimming cost V 3 bases and J 0 bases, with 13 bases left between them. The CDR3 runs to 16 residues. Germline V gives CDR1 SGDLS, CDR2 YYNGEE. The CDR3 reads CASSGLGGGSYNEQFF. In DNA, the CDR3 is TGTGCCAGCAGCGGGCTGGGAGGGGGCTCCTACAATGAGCAGTTCTTC.

The table lists this clone with a few counts. The gene calls are TRBV6-1 and TRBJ1-3; no firm D call. The CDR3 loop spans 13 amino acids. With 1 base removed from V and 5 bases from J, the gap between germline ends came to 6 bases. Per the germline V gene, CDR1 is MNHNS and CDR2 is SASEGT. CDR3 DNA sequence: TGTGCCAGCAGTGAAGACGGGAGAAACACCATATATTTT. This translates into CASSEDGRNTIYF.

This clone was detected only a few times. This chain connects TRBV15 to TRBJ2-7; tentative D call: TRBD1 (6 bases). Trimming took 0 bases from V and 6 from J, leaving 9 bases between them. From germline, CDR1 is LNHNV and CDR2 YYDKDF (reference sequence). The CDR3 runs 13 residues. The CDR3 is CATSRDVGGEQYF. The CDR3 nucleotides read TGTGCCACCAGCAGAGATGTAGGGGGCGAGCAGTACTTC.

A few counts support this clone. The chain employs TRBV7-2 and TRBJ1-2; D is undetermined. V was trimmed by 5 bases and J by 8 bases, leaving 12 bases between them. CDR1 is SGHTA and CDR2 is FQGNSA in the germline V gene. This CDR3 has 12 amino acids. Written as DNA, the CDR3 is TGTGCCAGCAGCCTAAGCAGGCAGGGCTACACCTTC. Its translation is CASSLSRQGYTF.